The 28 T cell receptor beta chains below were found in one sample sequenced in a study of cytomegalovirus exposure and HLA in healthy donors. In the PCR, 60 Vbeta and 13 Jbeta primers were used. Sequencing used immunoSEQ multiplex PCR; TCRdb keeps in-frame clones, though not all of them. The table records 100,000 or so clones, 75% of them present only once. The sequenced material came from PBMCs. The source is a man between 45 and 60 years old in good health and CMV-seronegative.

CDR3 DNA: TGTGCCAGCAGGCCCGGGACAGGGCGTGGCTACACCTTC. Encoded protein: CASRPGTGRGYTF. The V and J genes are TRBV13 and TRBJ1-2, with 9 positions matching TRBD1. This CDR3 has 13 residues. V shed 6 bases and J 7 bases; nucleotides not matched to a gene: 6. Per germline, CDR1 PRHDT and CDR2 FYEKMQ (reference sequence).

The chain is built from TRBV19 and TRBJ1-5; a weak D match, TRBD1 (6 bases). Germline V lookup: CDR1 LNHDA, CDR2 SQIVND (reference sequence). Trimming removed 6 bases at V and 5 bases at J, with 14 bases between. CDR3 length: 14 residues. The CDR3 DNA is TGTGCCAGTAGCCTGGACAGCTGGGATCAGCCCCAGCATTTT. This encodes CASSLDSWDQPQHF. The complete variable domain, with remaining parts taken from reference TRBV19 and TRBJ1-5, reads DGGITQSPKYLFRKEGQNVTLSCEQNLNHDAMYWYRQDPGQGLRLIYYSQIVNDFQKGDIAEGYSVSREKKESFPLTVTSAQKNPTAFYLCASSLDSWDQPQHFGDGTRLSIL.

V usage is TRBV2 and J usage is TRBJ2-5, with D possibly being TRBD1 (6 bases). The germline V and J ends were trimmed by 6 bases and 6 bases, with 14 bases remaining between them. Germline V CDR1 and CDR2: SNHLY, FYNNEI. The CDR3 is 13 residues long. The CDR3 sequence is CASRTGTRKTQYF. CDR3 nucleotides: TGTGCCAGCAGAACAGGGACGAGAAAGACCCAGTACTTC. The variable domain in full, with the rest retrieved from reference TRBV2 and TRBJ2-5, is EPEVTQTPSHQVTQMGQEVILRCVPISNHLYFYWYRQILGQKVEFLVSFYNNEISEKSEIFDDQFSVERPDGSNFTLKIRSTKLEDSAMYFCASRTGTRKTQYFGPGTRLLVL.

V usage is TRBV18 and J usage is TRBJ2-2, with TRBD1 as a possible D gene (5 bases). The V and J ends lost 3 bases and 3 bases respectively, with 14 bases between them. This CDR3 comprises 16 residues. Germline V gene lookup returns CDR1 KGHSH and CDR2 LQKENI. CDR3 nucleotides: TGTGCCAGCTCACCTAGAATTGGACAAGACACCGGGGAGCTGTTTTTT. Protein product: CASSPRIGQDTGELFF.

V and J are TRBV5-1 and TRBJ2-7; 8 bases align to TRBD1. After removal of 4 bases from V and 7 bases from J, the junction contained 16 bases not matched to a gene. The CDR3 has 16 amino acids. The germline gives CDR1 SGHRS, CDR2 YFSETQ. Here the CDR3 reads CASSLEGRTGLEEQYF. The CDR3 nucleotides read TGCGCCAGCAGCCTGGAGGGTAGGACAGGGTTAGAAGAGCAGTACTTC.

V and J are TRBV6-5 and TRBJ2-7; D might be TRBD2 (5 bases). V was trimmed by 3 bases and J by 5 bases, leaving 11 bases between them. This CDR3 region has 13 residues. Germline V lookup: CDR1 MNHEY, CDR2 SVGAGI. CDR3 DNA sequence: TGTGCCAGCAGTTATCGGGGTCGGAACGAGCAGTACTTC. Translated, it gives CASSYRGRNEQYF.

The J gene is TRBJ1-1, the V gene TRBV30; D not resolved. The V end lost 0 bases, the J end lost 1 base, and 12 bases lay between the germline ends. CDR3 size: 15 residues. Germline-derived CDR1 and CDR2 are GTSNPN and SVGIG (reference sequence). This CDR3 reads CAWSVRGGWNTEAFF. CDR3 nucleotides: TGTGCCTGGAGTGTACGGGGAGGGTGGAACACTGAAGCTTTCTTT.

The rearrangement links TRBV6-1 to TRBJ2-7, with TRBD1 matching 8 bases. Trimming took 6 bases from V and 2 from J; bases not matched to a gene: 9. Per germline, CDR1 MNHNS and CDR2 SASEGT. The CDR3 runs to 15 residues. CDR3 loop: CASRPPRDRPYEQYF. Here the CDR3 DNA reads TGTGCCAGCAGACCCCCCCGGGACAGGCCCTACGAGCAGTACTTC.

The chain couples TRBV28 to TRBJ2-1, with D possibly being TRBD2 (7 bases). Germline V CDR1 and CDR2: MDHEN, SYDVKM. V gave up 5 bases and J gave up 10 bases, with 18 bases separating them. The CDR3 has 14 amino acids. The CDR3 DNA reads as TGTGCCAGCAGTCCCCGGGCGCGGGGGCCCGAGCAGTTCTTC. Its protein product is CASSPRARGPEQFF. Supplemented by reference TRBV28 and TRBJ2-1, the full variable domain reads DVKVTQSSRYLVKRTGEKVFLECVQDMDHENMFWYRQDPGLGLRLIYFSYDVKMKEKGDIPEGYSVSREKKERFSLILESASTNQTSMYLCASSPRARGPEQFFGPGTRLTVL.

This clone was seen only once. This chain uses TRBV27 with TRBJ1-3; TRBD1 might be the D (5 bases). V gave up 4 bases and J gave up 4 bases, with 17 bases separating them. The CDR3 sequence is 16 residues long. Germline V CDR1 and CDR2: MNHEY, SMNVEV (reference sequence). The CDR3 nucleotides are TGTGCCAGCAGTTCCGACAATCGACAGCCGGGAAACACCATATATTTT. It yields the protein CASSSDNRQPGNTIYF.

V usage is TRBV7-9 and J usage is TRBJ1-4; D is unresolved. The CDR3 spans 13 residues. V lost 9 bases and J lost 8, with 16 bases in between. Germline loops: CDR1 SEHNR, CDR2 FQNEAQ (reference sequence). The CDR3 is CASGGENGEKLFF. CDR3 DNA sequence: TGTGCCAGTGGAGGCGAAAACGGCGAAAAACTGTTTTTT.

The J gene is TRBJ2-7, the V gene TRBV5-1, with 11 bases fitting TRBD1. Germline CDR1 SGHRS, CDR2 YFSETQ. The CDR3 runs to 14 residues. V lost 4 bases to trimming and J lost 5 bases; unmatched junction nucleotides: 5. DNA of the CDR3: TGCGCCAGCAGCGTCGGACAGGGGGCAAACGAGCAGTACTTC. Protein: CASSVGQGANEQYF. Full variable domain (missing parts from reference TRBV5-1 and TRBJ2-7): KAGVTQTPRYLIKTRGQQVTLSCSPISGHRSVSWYQQTPGQGLQFLFEYFSETQRNKGNFPGRFSGRQFSNSRSEMNVSTLELGDSALYLCASSVGQGANEQYFGPGTRLTVT.

The chain has TRBV5-1 and TRBJ1-6, with D uncertain. V lost 4 bases and J lost 8, with 16 bases in between. The length of the CDR3 is 15 residues. The germline V gene has CDR1 SGHRS and CDR2 YFSETQ. CDR3 sequence: CASSQTRGDDSPLHF. The CDR3 nucleotides are TGCGCCAGCAGCCAAACCCGAGGAGATGATTCACCCCTCCACTTT.

J is TRBJ2-5 and V is TRBV25-1; D is unclear. Trimming stripped 5 bases from V and 0 bases from J, with 10 bases between. The CDR3 runs 14 residues. CDR1 MGHDK and CDR2 SYGVNS come from the germline V gene. CDR3 protein: CASSYFRDQETQYF. The CDR3 nucleotides are TGTGCCAGCAGTTATTTCCGGGACCAAGAGACCCAGTACTTC.

The chain is built from TRBV27 and TRBJ1-3; 11 bases are a match to TRBD1. In germline, CDR1 is MNHEY, CDR2 SMNVEV (reference sequence). The CDR3 runs 17 residues. V gave up 6 bases and J gave up 4 bases; unmatched junction bases: 11. As DNA, the CDR3 is TGTGCCAGCAGGAGTGGGACAGGGGGTTTGTTGGGAAACACCATATATTTT. Translated: CASRSGTGGLLGNTIYF.

The chain is built from TRBV2 and TRBJ2-1; D is ambiguous. This CDR3 spans 11 amino acids. Germline CDR1 reads SNHLY; CDR2 reads FYNNEI. Trimming cost V 7 bases and J 6 bases, with 7 bases left between them. The CDR3 reads CASTYSNEQFF. CDR3 sequence (DNA): TGTGCCAGCACCTACTCCAATGAGCAGTTCTTC. The whole variable domain, filled in from reference TRBV2 and TRBJ2-1, reads EPEVTQTPSHQVTQMGQEVILRCVPISNHLYFYWYRQILGQKVEFLVSFYNNEISEKSEIFDDQFSVERPDGSNFTLKIRSTKLEDSAMYFCASTYSNEQFFGPGTRLTVL.

The chain links TRBV5-1 to TRBJ1-2, with TRBD1 matching 7 bases. CDR1 is SGHRS and CDR2 is YFSETQ in the germline V gene. V lost 0 bases to trimming and J lost 8 bases; unmatched junction nucleotides: 13. The CDR3 covers 16 residues. The CDR3 nucleotides read TGCGCCAGCAGCTTGGCCGAAGGATTGGCAGGGGGAGGCTACACCTTC. This translates into CASSLAEGLAGGGYTF.

J is TRBJ2-7 and V is TRBV7-2; 7 bases fit TRBD1. V shed 7 bases and J 3 bases; nucleotides not matched to a gene: 12. CDR3 length: 15 residues. CDR1 SGHTA and CDR2 FQGNSA come from the germline V gene. CDR3 nucleotides: TGTGCCAGCACCCCGAGGACTCGGGACAGCTACGAGCAGTACTTC. Translating gives CASTPRTRDSYEQYF.

The V call is TRBV6-5, the J call TRBJ1-5; D is unresolved. The CDR3 length is 14 residues. Trimming left V 5 bases short and J 7 bases short, with 15 bases between. Germline V gene lookup returns CDR1 MNHEY and CDR2 SVGAGI. CDR3 residues: CASSLAGVGQPQHF. The CDR3 DNA reads TGTGCCAGCAGTCTTGCCGGGGTGGGCCAGCCCCAGCATTTT.

This sequence joins TRBV5-4 and TRBJ1-5; tentatively, D is TRBD1 (5 bases). Trimming took 6 bases from V and 0 from J, leaving 10 bases between them. Germline assignment: CDR1 SGHNT and CDR2 YYREEE (reference sequence). The CDR3 spans 14 residues. CDR3 nucleotide sequence: TGTGCCAGCAACAGGAACCATAGCAATCAGCCCCAGCATTTT. Its protein is CASNRNHSNQPQHF.

The chain carries TRBV5-4 and TRBJ2-2; TRBD2 agrees at 13 bases. The CDR3 has 18 residues. Unmatched junction bases numbered 8, after V lost 6 bases and J lost 0 bases. Germline V CDR1 and CDR2: SGHNT, YYREEE (reference sequence). The CDR3 coding sequence is TGTGCCAGCACTCTAGGACTAGCGGGGGACCCGAACACCGGGGAGCTGTTTTTT. Its translation is CASTLGLAGDPNTGELFF.

V gene TRBV11-2 combines with J gene TRBJ2-4; 8 bases align to TRBD2. Germline V gene data show CDR1 as SGHAT and CDR2 as FQNNGV. The J segment lost 1 base and the V segment lost 3 bases, leaving 5 bases of the junction unmatched. The CDR3 has 16 amino acids. The CDR3 protein is CASSFSGGVAKNIQYF. For the CDR3, the DNA is TGTGCCAGCAGCTTTTCCGGGGGGGTGGCCAAAAACATTCAGTACTTC.

V gene TRBV20-1 combines with J gene TRBJ2-3; tentative D call: TRBD1 (6 bases). V gave up 4 bases and J gave up 5 bases, with 7 bases separating them. The CDR3 runs 11 residues. Germline V gene data show CDR1 as DFQATT and CDR2 as SNEGSKA (reference sequence). The CDR3 coding sequence is TGCAGTGCTATGACAGGAGATACGCAGTATTTT. Amino acids: CSAMTGDTQYF.

The chain uses TRBV20-1 and TRBJ2-5; 7 nucleotides line up with TRBD1. Germline-derived CDR1 and CDR2 are DFQATT and SNEGSKA (reference sequence). With V trimmed by 5 bases and J by 3 bases, 0 bases remained unmatched. The CDR3 runs to 11 residues. The CDR3 DNA follows: TGCAGTGCTGACAGGGAAGAGACCCAGTACTTC. Protein: CSADREETQYF.

The chain combines TRBV30 with TRBJ2-1; 7 bases match TRBD2. The CDR3 is 13 amino acids. V lost 0 bases, J lost 9 bases, and 5 bases stayed unmatched. In germline, CDR1 is GTSNPN, CDR2 SVGIG (reference sequence). CDR3 nucleotide sequence: TGTGCCTGGAGTGTGGGGCGGGAGCCTGAGCAGTTCTTC. Translation: CAWSVGREPEQFF.

The chain carries TRBV28 and TRBJ2-1, with D possibly being TRBD2 (6 bases). Trimming removed 3 bases from V and 13 bases from J, with 16 bases in between. The CDR3 has 13 residues. Germline V gene data show CDR1 as MDHEN and CDR2 as SYDVKM. CDR3 sequence reads: CASSFEISGGQFF. The CDR3 bases are TGTGCCAGCAGTTTCGAAATCTCCGGGGGTCAGTTCTTC.

The chain links TRBV5-1 to TRBJ2-2; a possible D gene is TRBD2 (6 bases). This CDR3 spans 18 amino acids. Germline CDR1 SGHRS, CDR2 YFSETQ. The ends were cut back, 0 bases at V and 0 bases at J, with 15 bases in the middle. The CDR3 sequence is CASSLGTMGLTNTGELFF. CDR3 DNA: TGCGCCAGCAGCTTGGGTACAATGGGACTCACGAACACCGGGGAGCTGTTTTTT.

The chain joins TRBV4-2 to TRBJ2-7; tentative D call: TRBD2 (7 bases). Trimming removed 5 bases from V and 7 bases from J, with 9 bases in between. The CDR3 is 11 amino acids. Germline values: CDR1 LGHNA, CDR2 YNFKEQ. The CDR3 protein is CASSKGGEQYF. CDR3 bases: TGTGCCAGCAGCAAGGGGGGGGAGCAGTACTTC.